The 26 T cell receptor beta chains presented below share a single source sample, sequenced in a study of high-grade serous ovarian cancer treatment subgroups. The tumor samples were collected prior to definitive surgery or chemotherapy. TCRdb's copy holds only in-frame clones and misses some; the assay was immunoSEQ multiplex PCR. This sample has approximately 30,000 clones, with around four fifths found just once. The sequenced sample consisted of tumor tissue. Source of these receptors: a human donor with high-grade serous ovarian cancer.

This clone was counted only a few times. The rearrangement links TRBV6-1 to TRBJ1-1; D is undetermined. CDR3 length: 13 amino acids. CDR1 and CDR2 from the germline V gene are MNHNS and SASEGT. The V end was cut by 4 bases, the J end by 2 bases, with 8 bases between. The CDR3: CASSVGLNTEAFF. CDR3 nucleotide sequence: TGTGCCAGCAGTGTGGGCCTCAACACTGAAGCTTTCTTT.

The chain joins TRBV5-1 to TRBJ2-1, with D maybe TRBD2 (5 bases). Germline-derived CDR1 and CDR2 are SGHRS and YFSETQ. Trimming removed 2 bases at V and 0 bases at J, with 9 bases between. The CDR3 covers 15 residues. In nucleotides, the CDR3 is TGCGCCAGCAGCTTCGTAACTAGCTCCTACAATGAGCAGTTCTTC. It codes for CASSFVTSSYNEQFF.

The chain has TRBV4-2 and TRBJ2-2; 8 bases map to TRBD1. With V trimmed by 4 bases and J by 2 bases, 3 bases remained unmatched. The CDR3 consists of 15 residues. CDR1 is LGHNA, CDR2 YNFKEQ, per germline. The CDR3: CASSPDRVNTGELFF. The CDR3 bases are TGTGCCAGCAGCCCGGACAGGGTTAACACCGGGGAGCTGTTTTTT.

The chain combines TRBV2 with TRBJ2-3; weak D call: TRBD1 (5 bases). The length of the CDR3 is 11 residues. Trimming removed 6 bases from V and 8 bases from J, with 9 bases in between. Looked up from germline, CDR1 is SNHLY and CDR2 is FYNNEI. The CDR3 nucleotides read TGTGCCAGCAGGACGCAGGGTACGCAGTATTTT. Encoded protein: CASRTQGTQYF.

The genes are TRBV27 and TRBJ2-5, with 10 bases that match TRBD2. The germline V gene encodes CDR1 MNHEY and CDR2 SMNVEV (reference sequence). V lost 4 bases and J lost 1; bases outside the gene matches: 12. The CDR3 runs to 18 residues. The CDR3 DNA sequence: TGTGCCAGCAGTTCCCTCGGCGGACTAGCGGAGACCCAAGAGACCCAGTACTTC. Its translation is CASSSLGGLAETQETQYF.

The V call is TRBV28, the J call TRBJ1-1, with a tentative D call TRBD1 (5 bases). Germline lookup yields CDR1 MDHEN and CDR2 SYDVKM. Between the trimmed V and J ends, which lost 7 bases and 1 base, there was a span of 19 bases. CDR3 length equals 16 residues. CDR3 coding DNA: TGTGCCAGCACCATCAGGGCGGGGGTAAAGAACACTGAAGCTTTCTTT. Its protein product is CASTIRAGVKNTEAFF.

This clone was detected only once. The gene calls are TRBV28 and TRBJ1-4; TRBD1 is a possible D gene (5 bases). Looked up from germline, CDR1 is MDHEN and CDR2 is SYDVKM. The ends were cut back, 5 bases at V and 7 bases at J, with 11 bases in the middle. The CDR3 has 13 amino acids. The DNA for the CDR3 is TGTGCCAGCAGTGGGGCGGCGGGTGAAAAACTGTTTTTT. It specifies CASSGAAGEKLFF.

The chain combines TRBV6-5 with TRBJ1-1; perhaps TRBD1 as D (5 bases). Per germline, CDR1 MNHEY and CDR2 SVGAGI. The ends were cut back, 2 bases at V and 8 bases at J, with 9 bases in the middle. This CDR3 is built from 12 residues. CDR3 protein: CASSYGGREAFF. CDR3 nucleotide sequence: TGTGCCAGCAGTTACGGGGGTCGGGAAGCTTTCTTT.

The V and J genes are TRBV5-6 and TRBJ1-2; no definite D call. The CDR3 sequence is 13 residues long. The germline gives CDR1 SGHDT, CDR2 YYEEEE. Deletions cut 0 bases from V and 1 base from J, with 4 bases between. CDR3 sequence (DNA): TGTGCCAGCAGCTTGGCTGGTAACTATGGCTACACCTTC. Its protein product is CASSLAGNYGYTF.

This sequence joins TRBV2 and TRBJ2-1, with D possibly being TRBD2 (6 bases). Looked up from germline, CDR1 is SNHLY and CDR2 is FYNNEI. This CDR3 has 13 amino acids. With 10 bases removed from V and 1 base from J, the gap between germline ends came to 11 bases. In nucleotides, the CDR3 is TGTGCCACTGGCGGAGGGTCCTACAATGAGCAGTTCTTC. It specifies CATGGGSYNEQFF.

The chain carries TRBV9 and TRBJ2-3, with 11 bases that match TRBD2. Germline loops: CDR1 SGDLS, CDR2 YYNGEE. V shed 4 bases, J shed 4 bases, and the junction held 5 bases outside the gene matches. The length of the CDR3 is 15 residues. CDR3 residues: CASSRTSGFADTQYF. The CDR3 region has the DNA TGTGCCAGCAGCCGGACTAGCGGGTTTGCAGATACGCAGTATTTT. The variable domain in full, completed from reference TRBV9 and TRBJ2-3, reads DSGVTQTPKHLITATGQRVTLRCSPRSGDLSVYWYQQSLDQGLQFLIQYYNGEERAKGNILERFSAQQFPDLHSELNLSSLELGDSALYFCASSRTSGFADTQYFGPGTRLTVL.

This chain connects TRBV30 to TRBJ2-4; D might be TRBD2 (5 bases). V lost 7 bases, J lost 1 base, and 11 bases lay in between. The CDR3 contains 13 residues. Germline V lookup: CDR1 GTSNPN, CDR2 SVGIG (reference sequence). The CDR3 DNA sequence: TGTGCCTCTAGTGGGGAGGCCAAAAACATTCAGTACTTC. Translating it yields CASSGEAKNIQYF.

This rearrangement joins TRBV28 to TRBJ1-1; D is undetermined. The CDR3 is made up of 18 amino acids. Germline CDR1 and CDR2: MDHEN and SYDVKM. V was clipped by 5 bases and J by 0 bases, with 22 bases between them. The CDR3 nucleotides are TGTGCCAGCAGTCCCACCCAATACTCCTTCGGGATGAACACTGAAGCTTTCTTT. Its protein is CASSPTQYSFGMNTEAFF.

V and J are TRBV15 and TRBJ1-1, with 7 bases matching TRBD1. The CDR3 spans 17 residues. The junction had 12 bases not matched to a gene; V was cut back by 0 bases and J by 5 bases. Germline CDR1 and CDR2: LNHNV and YYDKDF (reference sequence). CDR3 bases: TGTGCCACCAGCAGAGATGTCGGAGGGGGCGGTACGACTGAAGCTTTCTTT. It encodes CATSRDVGGGGTTEAFF.

The genes are TRBV28 and TRBJ1-2; D call uncertain. There are 14 residues in the CDR3. Trimming left V 3 bases short and J 7 bases short, with 15 bases between. The germline gives CDR1 MDHEN, CDR2 SYDVKM. CDR3 sequence reads: CASSLVAKWGGYTF. The CDR3 DNA sequence: TGTGCCAGCAGTTTGGTTGCCAAATGGGGTGGCTACACCTTC.

This clone was observed a single time. V is TRBV30 and J is TRBJ2-4; 13 bases match TRBD2. This CDR3 has 15 residues. Germline V CDR1 and CDR2: GTSNPN, SVGIG (reference sequence). Germline trimming cut 7 bases from V and 6 bases from J; bases unmatched to any gene: 9. The CDR3 protein is CASTGTSGTGNIQYF. CDR3 sequence (DNA): TGTGCCTCCACAGGGACTAGCGGGACCGGAAACATTCAGTACTTC.

V and J are TRBV28 and TRBJ2-7; TRBD1 matches at 9 bases. The length of the CDR3 is 13 residues. Losses at the gene ends were 7 bases for V and 2 bases for J; bases not matched to a gene: 3. Germline lookup yields CDR1 MDHEN and CDR2 SYDVKM. The CDR3 loop reads CASKTGGPYEQYF. CDR3 coding DNA: TGTGCCAGCAAGACAGGGGGTCCCTACGAGCAGTACTTC.

The rearrangement links TRBV21-1 to TRBJ1-1. TRBV21-1 is a documented pseudogene. This CDR3 is 16 amino acids long. CDR3 sequence: CASSCTLATHRTEAFF. CDR3 sequence (DNA): TGTGCCAGCAGTTGCACGTTAGCTACACATCGCACTGAAGCTTTCTTT.

The rearrangement joins TRBV4-1 to TRBJ2-7, with D possibly TRBD2 on 7 matching bases. The CDR3 totals 14 residues. The germline V gene encodes CDR1 MGHRA and CDR2 YSYEKL. Trimming pared 5 bases from V and 5 bases from J, leaving 16 bases between. In DNA form, the CDR3 reads TGCGCCAGCAGCTTTGGGGGGGGCAAGGACGAGCAGTACTTC. It encodes CASSFGGGKDEQYF.

J is TRBJ1-1 and V is TRBV11-2; D gene ambiguous. Per germline, CDR1 SGHAT and CDR2 FQNNGV. The CDR3 has 15 amino acids. Trimming stripped 4 bases from V and 4 bases from J, with 16 bases between. CDR3 protein: CASSSSSLKVTEAFF. The CDR3 bases are TGTGCCAGCAGCTCTTCCTCACTGAAGGTCACTGAAGCTTTCTTT.

The chain joins TRBV4-2 to TRBJ1-2, with unresolved D. The CDR3 is 14 residues long. The germline V gene has CDR1 LGHNA and CDR2 YNFKEQ. V was clipped by 1 base and J by 3 bases, with 9 bases between them. The CDR3 spells CASSQGGQHYGYTF. CDR3 in DNA: TGTGCCAGCAGCCAAGGCGGGCAGCACTATGGCTACACCTTC.

With respect to this clone: Additional DNA sequences in this sample encode the identical CDR3. J is TRBJ2-7 and V is TRBV11-2, with D possibly matching TRBD1 (6 bases). The CDR3 runs 13 residues. The germline V and J ends were trimmed by 6 bases and 5 bases, with 14 bases remaining between them. In germline, CDR1 is SGHAT, CDR2 FQNNGV. The CDR3 region is CASSSSTGNEQYF. As DNA, the CDR3 is TGTGCCAGCAGTTCTTCCACAGGGAACGAGCAGTACTTC.

The rearrangement links TRBV21-1 to TRBJ2-7; no check of the table's D call, TRBD1, against the DNA was made. TRBV21-1 counts as a pseudogene. This CDR3 has 15 residues. CDR3 sequence reads: CASSKKGDPLHEQYF. CDR3 in DNA: TGTGCCAGCAGCAAAAAGGGGGACCCGCTGCACGAGCAGTACTTC.

The J gene is TRBJ2-3, the V gene TRBV28; D is uncertain. V was pared by 6 bases and J by 0 bases, with 16 bases between. The CDR3 sequence is 16 residues long. Germline values: CDR1 MDHEN, CDR2 SYDVKM. The CDR3 protein is CASRSLAPGSTDTQYF. CDR3 nucleotides: TGTGCCAGCAGGTCGCTGGCGCCCGGGAGCACAGATACGCAGTATTTT.

V gene TRBV7-9 combines with J gene TRBJ2-1, with D perhaps TRBD2 (6 bases). Trimming removed 9 bases from V and 3 bases from J, with 9 bases in between. This CDR3 is built from 12 residues. Germline V lookup: CDR1 SEHNR, CDR2 FQNEAQ (reference sequence). This chain's CDR3 is CASGSGYNEQFF. DNA of the CDR3: TGTGCCAGTGGTAGCGGCTACAATGAGCAGTTCTTC.

The CDR3, as DNA: TGTGCCAGCAGTCCCGGTCGGGGAATGGACACCATATATTTT. This gives the protein CASSPGRGMDTIYF. The genes are TRBV28 and TRBJ1-3; D is unresolved. The germline V and J ends were trimmed by 5 bases and 8 bases, with 16 bases remaining between them. CDR1 MDHEN and CDR2 SYDVKM come from the germline V gene. The CDR3 has 14 residues. Filled out from reference TRBV28 and TRBJ1-3, the complete variable domain reads DVKVTQSSRYLVKRTGEKVFLECVQDMDHENMFWYRQDPGLGLRLIYFSYDVKMKEKGDIPEGYSVSREKKERFSLILESASTNQTSMYLCASSPGRGMDTIYFGEGSWLTVV.